This is a list of T cell receptor beta chains from one sample in a study of blood T cell repertoires in COVID-19. Profiling relied on immunoSEQ multiplex PCR, and the TCRdb table lists in-frame clones only, not all of them. Among 220,000 or so clones listed, about 90% were seen once. Sequenced material: PBMCs or T cells enriched from blood (not recorded which). These receptors all stem from a man aged 25-40 years who had been exposed to COVID-19. Each CDR3 is given with its conserved first and last residue. D genes are given only for firm matches. A clone size is listed for some rows: how often the clone was seen (once, few, many), or a class if it is expanded.

TRBV20-1	NA	TRBD1	TRBJ1-2	CSASSTGGWGGYTF	TGCAGTGCTAGTTCGACAGGGGGCTGGGGTGGCTACACCTTC
TRBV9	NA	TRBD2	TRBJ2-2	CASSPRLAGTLRELFF	TGTGCCAGCAGCCCACGACTAGCGGGGACCCTCCGGGAGCTGTTTTTT
TRBV15	NA	NA	TRBJ1-2	CATSRDRRGGRGGYTF	TGTGCCACCAGCAGAGATCGGAGGGGAGGACGGGGTGGCTACACCTTC
TRBV2	NA	NA	TRBJ1-5	CASSAGTNNQPQHF	TGTGCCAGCAGTGCCGGGACTAACAATCAGCCCCAGCATTTT
TRBV12-3/TRBV12-4	NA	NA	TRBJ2-2	CASSPTEDGELFF	TGTGCCAGCAGCCCGACTGAAGACGGGGAGCTGTTTTTT
TRBV5-1	NA	NA	TRBJ1-3	CASSLVLEPGNTIYF	TGCGCCAGCAGCTTGGTCCTGGAGCCTGGAAACACCATATATTTT
TRBV18	NA	NA	TRBJ1-5	CASSPSGTPSNQPQHF	TGTGCCAGCTCACCGTCCGGGACACCGAGCAATCAGCCCCAGCATTTT
TRBV20-1	NA	TRBD1	TRBJ1-5	CSASTPGTGNQPQHF	TGCAGTGCTAGTACCCCAGGGACAGGGAATCAGCCCCAGCATTTT
TRBV4-1	NA	TRBD2	TRBJ2-1	CASSQETSGGYNEQFF	TGCGCCAGCAGCCAAGAGACTTCGGGAGGTTACAATGAGCAGTTCTTC
TRBV7-2	few	TRBD1	TRBJ1-5	CASSLRTGEGQPQHF	TGTGCCAGCAGCTTACGGACAGGGGAGGGCCAGCCCCAGCATTTT
TRBV9	NA	NA	TRBJ1-5	CASSEGGAGYQPQHF	TGTGCCAGCAGCGAGGGGGGAGCGGGGTATCAGCCCCAGCATTTT
TRBV19	NA	NA	TRBJ1-1	CASSIQGHTEAFF	TGTGCCAGTAGTATACAGGGTCACACTGAAGCTTTCTTT
TRBV19	NA	TRBD2	TRBJ2-1	CASSQLAGGPGEQFF	TGTGCCAGTAGTCAACTAGCGGGGGGGCCCGGTGAGCAGTTCTTC
TRBV6-5	NA	NA	TRBJ2-5	CASSYSLESETQYF	TGTGCCAGCAGTTACTCGTTGGAGTCGGAGACCCAGTACTTC
TRBV27	NA	NA	TRBJ2-5	CASSLFYGETQYF	TGTGCCAGCAGTTTATTTTACGGGGAGACCCAGTACTTC
TRBV29-1	NA	NA	TRBJ1-5	CSVLPGDSNQPQHF	TGCAGCGTTCTCCCAGGGGACAGCAATCAGCCCCAGCATTTT
TRBV5-1	NA	NA	TRBJ2-3	CASSRSGTTDTQYF	TGCGCCAGCAGCCGTAGCGGCACCACAGATACGCAGTATTTT
TRBV10-2	NA	TRBD2	TRBJ2-3	CASSGASGGRQTTQYF	TGCGCCAGCAGTGGGGCTAGCGGGGGGCGTCAGACTACGCAGTATTTT
TRBV11-2	once	NA	TRBJ1-2	CASSWGATAHGYTF	TGTGCCAGCAGCTGGGGAGCGACTGCCCATGGCTACACCTTC
TRBV5-6	NA	TRBD2	TRBJ2-5	CASSQTSGGAWETQYF	TGTGCCAGCAGTCAGACTAGCGGGGGGGCTTGGGAGACCCAGTACTTC
TRBV15	NA	NA	TRBJ1-5	CATSTYYREDSNQPQHF	TGTGCCACCAGCACCTACTATAGAGAGGATAGCAATCAGCCCCAGCATTTT
TRBV6-2/TRBV6-3	NA	NA	TRBJ2-3	CASSYPPGYGTDTQYF	TGTGCCAGCAGTTACCCCCCAGGGTACGGCACAGATACGCAGTATTTT
TRBV7-6	NA	TRBD2	TRBJ2-5	CASSLGSGVGGETQYF	TGTGCCAGCAGCTTGGGGAGCGGGGTTGGGGGAGAGACCCAGTACTTC
TRBV5-1	NA	TRBD1	TRBJ1-1	CASRIKPGQGTNTEAFF	TGCGCCAGCAGGATAAAACCGGGACAGGGCACGAACACTGAAGCTTTCTTT
TRBV7-2	once	TRBD1	TRBJ1-1	CASSRQGRNTEAFF	TGTGCCAGCAGTAGACAGGGAAGGAACACTGAAGCTTTCTTT
TRBV5-1	few	TRBD2	TRBJ2-2	CASSALSPAGGSLVGELFF	TGCGCCAGCAGCGCCCTTTCGCCAGCGGGGGGGTCCCTCGTCGGGGAGCTGTTTTTT